This is a list of T cell receptor beta chains from one sample in a study of T cell repertoires in cytomegalovirus infection. TCRdb re-derived calls from the reads in MiXCR, one entry per CDR3 protein. The table has 750,000 to 900,000 distinct CDR3 sequences, around 29% seen once. Their antigens are not known. The specimen was cultured CD8+ T cells from PBMCs, collected from culture after CMV antigen stimulation. Every receptor here comes from a human donor in good health (CMV status not recorded). Some clones in this sample may be carry-over from other donors' samples. Both conserved end residues are part of each CDR3. A D gene is named only where the DNA matches it firmly. Part of the rows lack a size; the others show once, few, many or a class for expanded clones.

-,TRBJ1-3,few,TRBV7-6,TGTGCCAGCAGCGTTGCGGGACACCCCGGAAACACCATATATTTT,CASSVAGHPGNTIYF
TRBD1,TRBJ1-2,few,TRBV19,TGTGCCAGTACCCCGGGACAGGGGGCCGGCTATGGCTACACCTTC,CASTPGQGAGYGYTF
TRBD2,TRBJ2-5,-,TRBV20-1,TGCAGTGCTTTTGATAGCGGGGGGATTGGGGAGACCCAGTACTTC,CSAFDSGGIGETQYF
-,TRBJ1-5,many,TRBV19,TGTGCCAGTAGTATTCTTGACAGCAGCAATCAGCCCCAGCATTTT,CASSILDSSNQPQHF
-,TRBJ1-2,-,TRBV27,TGTGCCAGCAGTGCGACAGATCCTCGGGGCTACACCTTC,CASSATDPRGYTF
-,TRBJ1-1,-,TRBV6-6,TGTGCCAGCAGTTACATCACACGGAACCCAGGGACTGAAGCTTTCTTT,CASSYITRNPGTEAFF
TRBD2,TRBJ2-3,-,TRBV7-6,TGTGCCAGCAGCTTAGCCCTGACTAGCGGGAGTCAGTGGGGCACAGATACGCAGTATTTT,CASSLALTSGSQWGTDTQYF
TRBD2,TRBJ2-1,-,TRBV15,TGTGCCACCAGCTACGGGAGGCGCAATGAGCAGTTCTTC,CATSYGRRNEQFF
TRBD1,TRBJ1-1,many,TRBV6-2/TRBV6-3,TGTGCCAGCAGCCTAACACAGGGGGGCCCTGATGGAGCTTTCTTT,CASSLTQGGPDGAFF
TRBD1,TRBJ1-2,-,TRBV14,TGTGCCAGCAGCCGAACCGGACAGGGTTCTTTTGGCTACACCTTC,CASSRTGQGSFGYTF
TRBD2,TRBJ2-5,-,TRBV20-1,TGCAGTGCTAAGGCCCTTGATCTACTAGCGGGGAGCCAAGAGACCCAGTACTTC,CSAKALDLLAGSQETQYF
-,TRBJ2-1,-,TRBV6-6,TGTGCCAGCAGTTATTCAGGAGACAATGAGCAGTTCTTC,CASSYSGDNEQFF